One and the same sample provided the 30 T cell receptor beta chains below, sequenced in a study of cytomegalovirus exposure and HLA in healthy donors. Both 60 Vbeta primers and 13 Jbeta primers went into the PCR. TCRdb's table, derived via immunoSEQ multiplex PCR, lists solely in-frame clones and lacks some. The table shows 160,000 or so clones, with roughly 81% occurring only once. Material for sequencing was PBMCs. The receptors derive from a woman aged 18-29 years in good health and CMV-seropositive.

This chain links TRBV6-5 with TRBJ1-2; 8 positions agree with TRBD1. J gave up 3 bases and V 5 bases, and 8 bases lay outside the gene matches. Germline V gives CDR1 MNHEY, CDR2 SVGAGI. The CDR3 totals 15 residues. This CDR3 reads CASSSIQGADYGYTF. Here the CDR3 DNA reads TGTGCCAGCAGTAGTATCCAGGGGGCTGACTATGGCTACACCTTC.

The V call is TRBV20-1, the J call TRBJ2-3; D is perhaps TRBD1 (6 bases). The CDR3 loop spans 11 amino acids. Germline V gives CDR1 DFQATT, CDR2 SNEGSKA (reference sequence). The chain's CDR3 is CTVGATDTQYF. In nucleotides, the CDR3 is TGCACGGTGGGGGCCACAGATACGCAGTATTTT.

This rearrangement joins TRBV6-1 to TRBJ1-3, with 11 bases identical to TRBD1. Germline values: CDR1 MNHNS, CDR2 SASEGT. V trimming: 4 bases; J trimming: 4 bases; junction bases outside the gene matches: 3. The CDR3 runs 15 residues. CDR3 amino acids: CASSGGQGVGNTIYF. The DNA of the CDR3 is TGTGCCAGCAGTGGGGGACAGGGGGTCGGAAACACCATATATTTT.

The chain combines TRBV15 with TRBJ2-7; the D is unclear. Germline lookup yields CDR1 LNHNV and CDR2 YYDKDF (reference sequence). This CDR3 is built from 15 residues. Trimming stripped 0 bases from V and 0 bases from J, with 9 bases between. CDR3 residues: CATSRDFGSSYEQYF. The CDR3 DNA follows: TGTGCCACCAGCAGAGATTTCGGTAGCTCCTACGAGCAGTACTTC.

This chain uses TRBV7-9 with TRBJ2-3; 7 bases map to TRBD2. The CDR3 sequence is 16 residues long. Germline CDR1 SEHNR, CDR2 FQNEAQ (reference sequence). Trimming at V came to 7 bases and at J to 2 bases, leaving 12 bases not matched to a gene. CDR3 sequence reads: CASTHAGRVATDTQYF. DNA for the CDR3: TGTGCCAGCACCCACGCAGGGAGGGTCGCCACAGATACGCAGTATTTT.

V gene TRBV19 combines with J gene TRBJ2-1, with 12 bases fitting TRBD2. V shed 5 bases and J 9 bases; nucleotides not matched to a gene: 8. Looked up from germline, CDR1 is LNHDA and CDR2 is SQIVND (reference sequence). There are 15 residues in the CDR3. The CDR3 here is CASSVGLAGLVEQFF. In nucleotides, the CDR3 is TGTGCCAGTAGTGTTGGACTAGCGGGGTTAGTTGAGCAGTTCTTC.

The gene calls are TRBV9 and TRBJ1-2, with a weak D call TRBD1 (5 bases). This CDR3 contains 15 residues. V shed 4 bases and J shed 3 bases, with 16 bases lying between them. CDR1 is SGDLS, CDR2 YYNGEE, per germline. CDR3 bases: TGTGCCAGCAGCCCCGGAGGGGTGATGGACTATGGCTACACCTTC. Translated: CASSPGGVMDYGYTF. The variable domain in full, with the rest retrieved from reference TRBV9 and TRBJ1-2, is DSGVTQTPKHLITATGQRVTLRCSPRSGDLSVYWYQQSLDQGLQFLIQYYNGEERAKGNILERFSAQQFPDLHSELNLSSLELGDSALYFCASSPGGVMDYGYTFGSGTRLTVV.

This chain joins TRBV6-1 and TRBJ1-1; D perhaps matches TRBD1 (6 bases). Germline values: CDR1 MNHNS, CDR2 SASEGT. This CDR3 is 15 amino acids long. V was shortened by 7 bases and J by 0 bases, with 15 bases between the two germline ends. Written as DNA, the CDR3 is TGTGCCAGCACAACCCCAACAGGGATGAACACTGAAGCTTTCTTT. Its translation is CASTTPTGMNTEAFF.

The chain carries TRBV5-1 and TRBJ1-1; D is possibly TRBD1 (5 bases). CDR3 length equals 13 residues. V was pared by 0 bases and J by 4 bases, with 7 bases between. Germline V CDR1 and CDR2: SGHRS, YFSETQ. The CDR3 loop reads CASSLGGLTEAFF. The CDR3 DNA reads as TGCGCCAGCAGCTTGGGGGGACTCACTGAAGCTTTCTTT. Full variable domain (missing parts from reference TRBV5-1 and TRBJ1-1): KAGVTQTPRYLIKTRGQQVTLSCSPISGHRSVSWYQQTPGQGLQFLFEYFSETQRNKGNFPGRFSGRQFSNSRSEMNVSTLELGDSALYLCASSLGGLTEAFFGQGTRLTVV.

This clone appeared a single time. The genes are TRBV12-5 and TRBJ1-5; D not certain. Per germline, CDR1 LGHNT and CDR2 FRNRAP. CDR3 length: 17 amino acids. Trimming left V 0 bases short and J 5 bases short, with 17 bases between. The CDR3 nucleotides read TGTGCTAGTGGTTTGGTACTCCACACAGCTTGCTATCAGCCCCAGCATTTT. As protein: CASGLVLHTACYQPQHF.

The V and J genes are TRBV7-7 and TRBJ1-5; the D is unclear. In germline, CDR1 is SSHAT, CDR2 FNYEAQ (reference sequence). CDR3 length: 13 residues. Between the trimmed V and J ends, which lost 0 bases and 8 bases, there was a span of 8 bases. This chain's CDR3 is CASSLAITEPQHF. DNA of the CDR3: TGTGCCAGCAGCTTAGCCATAACAGAGCCCCAGCATTTT.

This clone is a singleton in its sample. The chain combines TRBV7-9 with TRBJ1-5; possibly TRBD1 for D (6 bases). Germline CDR1 reads SEHNR; CDR2 reads FQNEAQ (reference sequence). V dropped 4 bases and J dropped 2 bases, with 12 bases sitting between them. This CDR3 is built from 15 residues. The CDR3 loop reads CASSSGQLGNQPQHF. The CDR3 DNA is TGTGCCAGCAGCTCCGGACAGTTGGGCAATCAGCCCCAGCATTTT.

The chain uses TRBV15 and TRBJ1-1; no reliable D call. The germline V and J ends were trimmed by 5 bases and 2 bases, with 6 bases remaining between them. CDR1 LNHNV and CDR2 YYDKDF come from the germline V gene (reference sequence). The CDR3 has 12 residues. CDR3 region: CATSQANTEAFF. In DNA form, the CDR3 reads TGTGCCACCAGCCAGGCAAACACTGAAGCTTTCTTT.

The chain is built from TRBV28 and TRBJ2-7; TRBD1 agrees at 11 bases. CDR3 length: 15 residues. CDR1 and CDR2 (germline): MDHEN, SYDVKM. V shed 6 bases and J 3 bases; nucleotides not matched to a gene: 7. The CDR3 DNA reads TGTGCCAGCAGGGGAGGGGACAGGGGGTTCTACGAGCAGTACTTC. This codes for CASRGGDRGFYEQYF.

This chain connects TRBV21-1 to TRBJ2-7; the tabulated D call, TRBD1, remains unverified against the DNA. TRBV21-1 is marked as a pseudogene. This CDR3 region has 14 residues. CDR3 DNA: TGTGCCAGCAGCAACCGGGACAGGGGATGGGAGCAGTACTTC. Its translation is CASSNRDRGWEQYF.

V gene TRBV7-9 combines with J gene TRBJ2-1, with 8 bases aligning to TRBD2. The junction had 3 bases not matched to a gene; V was cut back by 3 bases and J by 5 bases. The CDR3 runs to 14 residues. CDR1 and CDR2 from the germline V gene are SEHNR and FQNEAQ (reference sequence). The CDR3 protein is CASSFGGGHNEQFF. CDR3 DNA sequence: TGTGCCAGCAGCTTCGGGGGGGGACACAATGAGCAGTTCTTC. The variable domain in full, with the rest retrieved from reference TRBV7-9 and TRBJ2-1, is DTGVSQNPRHKITKRGQNVTFRCDPISEHNRLYWYRQTLGQGPEFLTYFQNEAQLEKSRLLSDRFSAERPKGSFSTLEIQRTEQGDSAMYLCASSFGGGHNEQFFGPGTRLTVL.

This rearrangement joins TRBV6-5 to TRBJ2-3; 9 bases are a match to TRBD1. Germline loops: CDR1 MNHEY, CDR2 SVGAGI. This CDR3 region has 15 residues. V trimming: 5 bases; J trimming: 5 bases; junction bases outside the gene matches: 8. The CDR3 here is CASSLRGQGKDTQYF. The DNA for the CDR3 is TGTGCCAGCAGTCTCCGCGGACAGGGGAAAGATACGCAGTATTTT.

The chain combines TRBV11-3 with TRBJ2-5; TRBD2 aligns across 8 bases. The CDR3 is 15 residues long. From germline, CDR1 is SGHNT and CDR2 YENEEA. With 4 bases clipped from V and 5 bases from J, the junction kept 9 bases outside the gene matches. Written as DNA, the CDR3 is TGTGCCAGCAGCTCTCGATCGGGGGGGCGGGAGACCCAGTACTTC. Amino acid sequence: CASSSRSGGRETQYF.

The chain couples TRBV1 to TRBJ2-5; the D call TRBD2 from the table was never checked on the DNA. TRBV1 is an annotated pseudogene. The CDR3 covers 14 residues. CDR3 loop: CTSTPGLGFKTQYF. In nucleotides, the CDR3 is TGCACCAGCACACCGGGACTAGGCTTTAAGACCCAGTACTTC.

In DNA, the CDR3 is TGTGCCAGCAGCTTCGGACAGCCGAACACCGGGGAGCTGTTTTTT. It is translated as CASSFGQPNTGELFF. J is TRBJ2-2 and V is TRBV5-6, with TRBD1 as a possible D gene (6 bases). Trimming left V 2 bases short and J 0 bases short, with 8 bases between. Germline V gene sequence: CDR1 SGHDT, CDR2 YYEEEE. This CDR3 has 15 residues.

This CDR3 is CASGWTGFNEQYF. As DNA, the CDR3 is TGTGCCAGTGGCTGGACAGGGTTTAACGAGCAGTACTTC. This chain links TRBV19 with TRBJ2-7; 8 positions agree with TRBD1. The CDR3 sequence is 13 residues long. Per the germline V gene, CDR1 is LNHDA and CDR2 is SQIVND (reference sequence). J lost 5 bases, V lost 8 bases, and 8 bases had no gene match.

The J gene is TRBJ1-3, the V gene TRBV11-2, with 10 bases identical to TRBD1. Looked up from germline, CDR1 is SGHAT and CDR2 is FQNNGV. This CDR3 is 16 amino acids long. V lost 5 bases and J lost 4; bases outside the gene matches: 8. CDR3: CASSPGQGPAGNTIYF. DNA for the CDR3: TGTGCCAGCAGCCCGGGACAGGGGCCCGCGGGAAACACCATATATTTT.

This sequence joins TRBV5-1 and TRBJ2-7; 9 positions agree with TRBD1. Looked up from germline, CDR1 is SGHRS and CDR2 is YFSETQ. This CDR3 has 16 amino acids. With 3 bases clipped from V and 6 bases from J, the junction kept 13 bases outside the gene matches. Written as DNA, the CDR3 is TGCGCCAGCAGCTCCCGACCGGGACAGGGAGGAGGCGAGCAGTACTTC. Its translation: CASSSRPGQGGGEQYF. The full variable domain, with the rest looked up from reference TRBV5-1 and TRBJ2-7, is KAGVTQTPRYLIKTRGQQVTLSCSPISGHRSVSWYQQTPGQGLQFLFEYFSETQRNKGNFPGRFSGRQFSNSRSEMNVSTLELGDSALYLCASSSRPGQGGGEQYFGPGTRLTVT.

This chain joins TRBV4-2 and TRBJ2-7; 7 positions match TRBD2. CDR1 and CDR2 from the germline V gene are LGHNA and YNFKEQ. This CDR3 has 13 amino acids. Trimming took 0 bases from V and 4 from J; bases not matched to a gene: 0. Written as DNA, the CDR3 is TGTGCCAGCAGCCAAGATAGCGGGTACGAGCAGTACTTC. The encoded protein is CASSQDSGYEQYF.

This clone was observed a few times. The genes are TRBV19 and TRBJ1-5, with D unclear. The CDR3 is 13 residues long. V was clipped by 8 bases and J by 3 bases, with 11 bases between them. In germline, CDR1 is LNHDA, CDR2 SQIVND (reference sequence). CDR3 residues: CASGGRINQPQHF. CDR3 DNA: TGTGCCAGTGGTGGCAGAATCAATCAGCCCCAGCATTTT.

This clone is a singleton in its sample. V gene TRBV4-3 combines with J gene TRBJ2-7, with TRBD1 as a possible D gene (6 bases). The V and J ends lost 0 bases and 6 bases respectively, with 12 bases between them. The germline V gene encodes CDR1 LGHNA and CDR2 YSLEER. CDR3 length: 14 amino acids. The CDR3 spells CASSQDNRDGEQYF. The CDR3 region has the DNA TGCGCCAGCAGCCAAGACAACAGGGACGGCGAGCAGTACTTC.

The V gene is TRBV19, the J gene TRBJ2-7, with TRBD1 matching over 9 bases. This CDR3 spans 13 amino acids. Unmatched junction bases numbered 5, after V lost 6 bases and J lost 5 bases. The germline V gene has CDR1 LNHDA and CDR2 SQIVND (reference sequence). CDR3 region: CASSDRGINEQYF. The DNA for the CDR3 is TGTGCCAGTAGCGACAGGGGGATAAACGAGCAGTACTTC. Variable domain in full (rest from reference TRBV19 and TRBJ2-7): DGGITQSPKYLFRKEGQNVTLSCEQNLNHDAMYWYRQDPGQGLRLIYYSQIVNDFQKGDIAEGYSVSREKKESFPLTVTSAQKNPTAFYLCASSDRGINEQYFGPGTRLTVT.

This chain connects TRBV28 to TRBJ2-1, with TRBD2 matching 15 bases. Per the germline V gene, CDR1 is MDHEN and CDR2 is SYDVKM. V dropped 7 bases and J dropped 9; count of bases not matched to a gene: 13. The CDR3 consists of 17 residues. DNA of the CDR3: TGTGCCAGCATCGGAACGGGACTAGCGGGGGGCGCGGGTGAGCAGTTCTTC. Amino acid sequence: CASIGTGLAGGAGEQFF.

For this clone: Distinct nucleotide sequences in the sample also encode this CDR3. The V call is TRBV5-1, the J call TRBJ1-1; D unclear. This CDR3 is built from 13 residues. V shed 3 bases and J shed 1 base, with 7 bases lying between them. Germline CDR1 and CDR2: SGHRS and YFSETQ. This CDR3 reads CASSSGPNTEAFF. The DNA of the CDR3 is TGCGCCAGCAGCTCCGGTCCGAACACTGAAGCTTTCTTT. The full variable domain, completed using reference TRBV5-1 and TRBJ1-1, is KAGVTQTPRYLIKTRGQQVTLSCSPISGHRSVSWYQQTPGQGLQFLFEYFSETQRNKGNFPGRFSGRQFSNSRSEMNVSTLELGDSALYLCASSSGPNTEAFFGQGTRLTVV.

The J gene is TRBJ1-1, the V gene TRBV6-5; possible D gene TRBD1, 6 bases. V was trimmed by 0 bases and J by 3 bases, leaving 11 bases between them. The CDR3 loop spans 15 amino acids. CDR1 and CDR2 from the germline V gene are MNHEY and SVGAGI. The CDR3 nucleotides are TGTGCCAGCAGTTACTCGACTGCAGGGGACACTGAAGCTTTCTTT. It translates to CASSYSTAGDTEAFF.